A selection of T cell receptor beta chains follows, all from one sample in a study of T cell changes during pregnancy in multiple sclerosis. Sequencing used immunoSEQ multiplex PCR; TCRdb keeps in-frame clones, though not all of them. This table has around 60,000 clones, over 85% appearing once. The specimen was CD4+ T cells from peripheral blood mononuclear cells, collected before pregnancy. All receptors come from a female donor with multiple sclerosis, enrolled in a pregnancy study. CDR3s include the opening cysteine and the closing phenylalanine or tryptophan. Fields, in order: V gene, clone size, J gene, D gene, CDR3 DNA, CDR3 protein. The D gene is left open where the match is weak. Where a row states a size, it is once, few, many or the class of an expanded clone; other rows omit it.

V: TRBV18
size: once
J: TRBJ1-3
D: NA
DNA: TGTGCCAGCTCAGGAAACAGGGCTGGAAACACCATATATTTT
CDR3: CASSGNRAGNTIYF

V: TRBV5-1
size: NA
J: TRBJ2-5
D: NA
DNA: TGCGCCAGCAGATTCCTTGAGACCCAGTACTTC
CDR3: CASRFLETQYF

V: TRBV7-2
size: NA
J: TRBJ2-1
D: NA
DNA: TGTGCCAGCAGCCCAAGCTACAGAAGAAATGAGCAGTTCTTC
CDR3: CASSPSYRRNEQFF

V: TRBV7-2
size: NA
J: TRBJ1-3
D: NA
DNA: TGTGCCAGCAGCCTCCACAGGGACCCCTCTGGAAACACCATATATTTT
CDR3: CASSLHRDPSGNTIYF

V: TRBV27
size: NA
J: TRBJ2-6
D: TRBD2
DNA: TGTGCCAGCAGTCCGCGGGGGTCCTCACTCTCTGGGGCCAACGTCCTGACTTTC
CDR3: CASSPRGSSLSGANVLTF

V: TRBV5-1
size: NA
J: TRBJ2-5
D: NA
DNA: TGCGCCAGCAGCTTGGTGACAGAGCAAGAGACCCAGTACTTC
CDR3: CASSLVTEQETQYF

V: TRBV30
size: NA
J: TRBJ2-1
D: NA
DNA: TGTGCCTGGAGTGTACGTGGCGGGACCTCCTACAATGAGCAGTTCTTC
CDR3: CAWSVRGGTSYNEQFF

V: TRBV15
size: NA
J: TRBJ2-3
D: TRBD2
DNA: TGTGCCACCAGCGTAGACTTAGCGGGAAGCACAGATACGCAGTATTTT
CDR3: CATSVDLAGSTDTQYF

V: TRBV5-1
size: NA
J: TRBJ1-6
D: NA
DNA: TGCGCCAGCAGCCCGAATACGGGAATTTATAATTCACCCCTCCACTTT
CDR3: CASSPNTGIYNSPLHF

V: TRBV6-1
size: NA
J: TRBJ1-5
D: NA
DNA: TGTGCCAGCGGACGACAGGCTAATCAGCCCCAGCATTTT
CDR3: CASGRQANQPQHF

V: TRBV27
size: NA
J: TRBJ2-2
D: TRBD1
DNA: TGTGCCAGCAGCGGACAGGGGATACCCGGGGAGCTGTTTTTT
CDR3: CASSGQGIPGELFF

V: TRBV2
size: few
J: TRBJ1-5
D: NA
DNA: TGTGCCAGCAGCTTCGACGACTTACAGCATTTT
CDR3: CASSFDDLQHF

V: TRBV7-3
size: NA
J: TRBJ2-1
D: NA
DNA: TGTGCCAGCAGCTTACCAGGGGACTACGCTGAGCAGTTCTTC
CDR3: CASSLPGDYAEQFF